Below are 25 T cell receptor beta chains sequenced from a single sample in a study of blood T cells in healthy people across ages. Next came a second PCR, run for about 6 to 12 cycles, which used a sample-barcoded 5' primer along with a J-beta primer mix. TCRdb re-analysed the 5' RACE reads in MiXCR, keeping a single row per CDR3 protein. Here the sample spans more than 900,000 distinct CDR3 sequences, less than 25% being singletons. The same specimen was also included in a second study, on T cells of mothers and their children.

The sample taken for sequencing was blood. These receptor sequences come from a girl aged 2 to 9 in good health.

The chain uses TRBV29-1 and TRBJ2-5; D is possibly TRBD2 (6 bases). V lost 0 bases and J 7 bases, leaving 12 bases between the germline ends. Germline CDR1 reads SQVTM; CDR2 reads ANQGSEA. This CDR3 spans 13 amino acids. The CDR3 sequence: CSVEEGTRGTQYF. For the CDR3, the DNA is TGCAGCGTTGAAGAGGGGACTCGGGGGACCCAGTACTTC.

The chain joins TRBV7-9 to TRBJ1-5, with D unclear. In germline, CDR1 is SEHNR, CDR2 FQNEAQ (reference sequence). V lost 5 bases and J 8 bases, leaving 13 bases between the germline ends. This CDR3 spans 13 amino acids. In nucleotides, the CDR3 is TGTGCCAGCAGCCTTTATGGAGTGGAGCCCCAGCATTTT. Protein sequence: CASSLYGVEPQHF. Based on the CDR3 plus reference TRBV7-9 and TRBJ1-5, the full variable domain is DTGVSQNPRHKITKRGQNVTFRCDPISEHNRLYWYRQTLGQGPEFLTYFQNEAQLEKSRLLSDRFSAERPKGSFSTLEIQRTEQGDSAMYLCASSLYGVEPQHFGDGTRLSIL.

This clonotype was observed a few times. At one boundary the junction diverges from the germline segment, which might be a read error. The chain is built from TRBV9 and TRBJ2-5, with 7 bases aligning to TRBD2. CDR3 length: 13 amino acids. Looked up from germline, CDR1 is SGDLS and CDR2 is YYNGEE. The CDR3 DNA follows: TGCGCCAGCAGCGGACTAGGGAGACAGACCCAGCACTTC. Translating it yields CASSGLGRQTQHF. Full variable domain (remainder filled in from reference TRBV9 and TRBJ2-5): DSGVTQTPKHLITATGQRVTLRCSPRSGDLSVYWYQQSLDQGLQFLIQYYNGEERAKGNILERFSAQQFPDLHSELNLSSLELGDSALYFCASSGLGRQTQHFGPGTRLLVL.

V is TRBV5-1 and J is TRBJ2-1, with a possible D match to TRBD1 (6 bases). Germline V gene lookup returns CDR1 SGHRS and CDR2 YFSETQ. The CDR3 has 15 residues. The ends were cut back, 4 bases at V and 3 bases at J, with 14 bases in the middle. DNA for the CDR3: TGCGCCAGCAGCACCTTGGGGGACAACTACAATGAGCAGTTCTTC. This gives the protein CASSTLGDNYNEQFF. Full variable domain (remainder filled in from reference TRBV5-1 and TRBJ2-1): KAGVTQTPRYLIKTRGQQVTLSCSPISGHRSVSWYQQTPGQGLQFLFEYFSETQRNKGNFPGRFSGRQFSNSRSEMNVSTLELGDSALYLCASSTLGDNYNEQFFGPGTRLTVL.

The rearrangement links TRBV27 to TRBJ1-1; the D is unclear. This CDR3 has 15 amino acids. V was cut by 6 bases and J by 4 bases, with 18 bases left in between. Germline lookup yields CDR1 MNHEY and CDR2 SMNVEV (reference sequence). This chain's CDR3 is CASSRLGSASTEAFF. The CDR3 DNA sequence: TGTGCCAGCAGCCGACTGGGATCGGCGAGCACTGAAGCTTTCTTT.

As to this clonotype: A junction end diverges from the germline sequence, so it may reflect a read error. The gene calls are TRBV29-1 and TRBJ2-2; 10 bases align to TRBD2. The CDR3 totals 19 residues. Germline V gene lookup returns CDR1 SQVTM and CDR2 ANQGSEA. The DNA of the CDR3 is TGCAGCGTTGTGAAGCGGGGGGGCTCCTTACCGATTAACACCGGGGAGCCGTTTTTT. This encodes CSVVKRGGSLPINTGEPFF.

This clonotype showed up just a few times. The chain is built from TRBV29-1 and TRBJ2-3; 8 nucleotides match TRBD1. Trimming took 6 bases from V and 2 from J; bases not matched to a gene: 4. CDR1 and CDR2 from the germline V gene are SQVTM and ANQGSEA. The CDR3 runs to 13 residues. The CDR3 bases are TGCAGCGTGGCAGGGGGCCTCACAGATACGCAGTATTTT. Translating gives CSVAGGLTDTQYF.

The rearrangement uses TRBV27 and TRBJ2-4; D gene unclear. V was pared by 6 bases and J by 1 base, with 13 bases between. Germline V gene lookup returns CDR1 MNHEY and CDR2 SMNVEV (reference sequence). CDR3 size: 15 residues. The chain's CDR3 is CASRDGMGAKNIQYF. DNA for the CDR3: TGTGCCAGCAGGGACGGCATGGGGGCCAAAAACATTCAGTACTTC.

The chain is built from TRBV6-6 and TRBJ2-2; 7 bases line up with TRBD1. Looked up from germline, CDR1 is MNHNY and CDR2 is SVGAGI (reference sequence). CDR3 length equals 14 residues. With 8 bases clipped from V and 7 bases from J, the junction kept 10 bases outside the gene matches. CDR3 protein: CASSPYRGSGELFF. The CDR3 coding sequence is TGTGCCAGCTCACCCTACAGGGGAAGCGGGGAGCTGTTTTTT.

The CDR3 here is CASSLAEGRPNEKLFF. DNA for the CDR3: TGTGCCAGCAGCTTAGCTGAAGGACGGCCTAATGAAAAACTGTTTTTT. The chain has TRBV7-9 and TRBJ1-4; unclear D gene. Germline loops: CDR1 SEHNR, CDR2 FQNEAQ (reference sequence). The ends were cut back, 0 bases at V and 3 bases at J, with 11 bases in the middle. The length of the CDR3 is 16 residues.

Concerning this clonotype itself: One end of the junction fails to match germline, which may point to a read error. The chain recombines TRBV28 with TRBJ1-4, with D uncertain. This CDR3 has 12 amino acids. CDR1 and CDR2 (germline): MDHEN, SYDVKM. CDR3 in amino acids: CAGRTTNEKLFF. Here the CDR3 DNA reads TGTGCCGGCAGAACAACTAATGAAAAACTGTTTTTT.

This clonotype turned up a few times. The chain couples TRBV7-6 to TRBJ2-3; 8 bases match TRBD1. In germline, CDR1 is SGHVS, CDR2 FNYEAQ. Trimming removed 2 bases from V and 1 base from J; junction bases left unmatched: 5. The CDR3 has 16 amino acids. The CDR3 here is CASSLRQGAGTDTQYF. The CDR3 coding sequence is TGTGCCAGCAGCTTACGCCAGGGGGCTGGCACAGATACGCAGTATTTT.

The chain links TRBV19 to TRBJ2-5; no clear D. The V gene's germline CDR1 is LNHDA and CDR2 SQIVND (reference sequence). The CDR3 consists of 12 residues. V was cut by 3 bases and J by 2 bases, with 4 bases left in between. The CDR3 DNA reads TGTGCCAGTAGTATTACTCAAGAGACCCAGTACTTC. Its translation is CASSITQETQYF.

This clonotype turned up a few times. V and J are TRBV7-6 and TRBJ1-5, with D tentatively TRBD1 (6 bases). In germline, CDR1 is SGHVS, CDR2 FNYEAQ. V was clipped by 6 bases and J by 7 bases, with 25 bases between them. The CDR3 has 17 residues. This chain's CDR3 is CASSIDGGTGIRQPQHF. CDR3 sequence (DNA): TGTGCCAGCAGTATCGACGGGGGCACGGGGATAAGGCAGCCCCAGCATTTT.

The chain carries TRBV10-3 and TRBJ1-3; 8 bases map to TRBD1. Germline-derived CDR1 and CDR2 are ENHRY and SYGVKD. Trimming took 6 bases from V and 1 from J; bases not matched to a gene: 8. CDR3 size: 16 residues. The CDR3 loop is CAISRDRGLSGNTIYF. CDR3 nucleotide sequence: TGTGCCATCAGCCGAGACAGGGGTCTATCTGGAAACACCATATATTTT.

In DNA, the CDR3 is TGTGCCAGCAGTTTTTTCGGAAGGTCCTACAATGAGCAGTTCTTC. Its translation: CASSFFGRSYNEQFF. The chain has TRBV28 and TRBJ2-1; the D is unclear. The CDR3 is made up of 15 amino acids. With 3 bases removed from V and 1 base from J, the gap between germline ends came to 10 bases. Germline V CDR1 and CDR2: MDHEN, SYDVKM. Drawing the rest from reference TRBV28 and TRBJ2-1, the complete variable domain is DVKVTQSSRYLVKRTGEKVFLECVQDMDHENMFWYRQDPGLGLRLIYFSYDVKMKEKGDIPEGYSVSREKKERFSLILESASTNQTSMYLCASSFFGRSYNEQFFGPGTRLTVL.

The gene calls are TRBV9 and TRBJ2-2, with 9 bases aligning to TRBD1. CDR1 and CDR2 (germline): SGDLS, YYNGEE. J was trimmed by 4 bases and V by 6 bases; bases with no gene match: 10. This CDR3 contains 16 residues. This CDR3 reads CASTHRRGQGTGELFF. Written as DNA, the CDR3 is TGTGCCAGCACCCATCGCCGGGGACAGGGCACCGGGGAGCTGTTTTTT.

In this sample, this clonotype turned up a few times. The chain's CDR3 is CASSGERTLKVGETQYF. In DNA, the CDR3 is TGTGCCAGCAGCGGAGAGAGGACCCTTAAGGTCGGAGAGACCCAGTACTTC. The chain recombines TRBV7-9 with TRBJ2-5; D uncertain. Germline V gene sequence: CDR1 SEHNR, CDR2 FQNEAQ (reference sequence). V was cut by 5 bases and J by 4 bases, with 23 bases left in between. This CDR3 is 17 amino acids long. Using reference TRBV7-9 and TRBJ2-5 for the parts outside the CDR3, the full variable domain is DTGVSQNPRHKITKRGQNVTFRCDPISEHNRLYWYRQTLGQGPEFLTYFQNEAQLEKSRLLSDRFSAERPKGSFSTLEIQRTEQGDSAMYLCASSGERTLKVGETQYFGPGTRLLVL.

The chain couples TRBV7-9 to TRBJ2-7, with 11 bases that match TRBD2. The CDR3 spans 15 residues. Losses at the gene ends were 7 bases for V and 3 bases for J; bases not matched to a gene: 8. CDR1 is SEHNR and CDR2 is FQNEAQ in the germline V gene (reference sequence). CDR3 amino acids: CASTDYGLAGYEQYF. CDR3 coding DNA: TGTGCCAGCACCGATTATGGACTAGCGGGCTACGAGCAGTACTTC. The whole variable domain, remainder taken from reference TRBV7-9 and TRBJ2-7, is DTGVSQNPRHKITKRGQNVTFRCDPISEHNRLYWYRQTLGQGPEFLTYFQNEAQLEKSRLLSDRFSAERPKGSFSTLEIQRTEQGDSAMYLCASTDYGLAGYEQYFGPGTRLTVT.

This clonotype was counted only a few times. The chain combines TRBV29-1 with TRBJ1-1; weak D call: TRBD1 (5 bases). CDR1 is SQVTM and CDR2 is ANQGSEA in the germline V gene. V was trimmed by 8 bases and J by 1 base, leaving 14 bases between them. The CDR3 is made up of 13 amino acids. The CDR3 sequence: CSSSRGENTEAFF. As DNA, the CDR3 is TGCAGCAGTTCCCGGGGGGAGAACACTGAAGCTTTCTTT.

The chain couples TRBV29-1 to TRBJ2-5; TRBD1 is a possible D gene (7 bases). Germline loops: CDR1 SQVTM, CDR2 ANQGSEA. The CDR3 is 12 residues long. V lost 7 bases, J lost 3 bases, and 12 bases lay in between. CDR3 amino acids: CSAGGQKETQYF. CDR3 bases: TGCAGCGCCGGGGGACAGAAAGAGACCCAGTACTTC.

As concerns this clonotype: The junction departs from the called germline gene at one end, perhaps through a read error. V is TRBV12-3 or TRBV12-4 and J is TRBJ2-7, with 8 bases aligning to TRBD2. This CDR3 contains 13 residues. CDR3 coding DNA: TGTGCCAGCACGTTATTAGCGGGAACAGGGCGATCTTTC. This encodes CASTLLAGTGRSF.

The chain couples TRBV12-3 or TRBV12-4 to TRBJ1-6, with D unclear. The CDR3 has 15 amino acids. V dropped 5 bases and J dropped 1 base, with 9 bases sitting between them. The CDR3 DNA follows: TGTGCCAGCAGTAATCCGGGATCCTATAATTCACCCCTCCACTTT. Encoded protein: CASSNPGSYNSPLHF.

This chain links TRBV2 with TRBJ2-6; D gene uncertain. V was pared by 2 bases and J by 0 bases, with 5 bases between. Germline V CDR1 and CDR2: SNHLY, FYNNEI. The CDR3 contains 15 residues. The CDR3 bases are TGTGCCAGCAGTGAACCAGCCTCTGGGGCCAACGTCCTGACTTTC. As protein: CASSEPASGANVLTF. Variable domain in full (rest from reference TRBV2 and TRBJ2-6): EPEVTQTPSHQVTQMGQEVILRCVPISNHLYFYWYRQILGQKVEFLVSFYNNEISEKSEIFDDQFSVERPDGSNFTLKIRSTKLEDSAMYFCASSEPASGANVLTFGAGSRLTVL.

The chain carries TRBV6-6 and TRBJ2-1; 7 positions agree with TRBD1. Germline V lookup: CDR1 MNHNY, CDR2 SVGAGI (reference sequence). J gave up 2 bases and V 10 bases, and 8 bases lay outside the gene matches. The CDR3 extends over 14 amino acids. The CDR3 DNA reads TGTGCCACTATTAACAGGGGACCCTACAATGAGCAGTTCTTC. This gives the protein CATINRGPYNEQFF.